The 11 T cell receptor beta chains reported below all come from one sample, sequenced in a study of control samples from healthy donors and cancer patients. Here immunoSEQ multiplex PCR was the method, and the copy in TCRdb shows in-frame clones only, minus some. The profile shows just over 50,000 clones, 88% of them singletons. The sample consisted of PBMCs. Receptors originate from a man aged 45 to 65 with head and neck cancer.

To note about this clone: This sample includes further DNA sequences coding for the same CDR3. This chain connects TRBV6-5 to TRBJ1-2, with D possibly being TRBD1 (6 bases). CDR3 length equals 13 residues. The germline V and J ends were trimmed by 8 bases and 7 bases, with 17 bases remaining between them. Germline-derived CDR1 and CDR2 are MNHEY and SVGAGI. CDR3 loop: CASAKGGQGGYTF. CDR3 sequence (DNA): TGTGCCAGCGCAAAGGGGGGGCAGGGTGGCTACACCTTC.

This CDR3 is CASSQEAGGQGGNEQFF. In DNA form, the CDR3 reads TGCGCCAGCAGCCAAGAGGCCGGGGGACAAGGAGGAAATGAGCAGTTCTTC. The J gene is TRBJ2-1, the V gene TRBV4-1; tentatively, D is TRBD1 or TRBD2 (6 bases each). This CDR3 comprises 17 residues. CDR1 MGHRA and CDR2 YSYEKL come from the germline V gene. Trimming cost V 0 bases and J 7 bases, with 19 bases left between them.

The chain joins TRBV28 to TRBJ1-2; a weak D match, TRBD1 (5 bases). CDR3 length: 14 residues. V dropped 4 bases and J dropped 5 bases, with 14 bases sitting between them. Germline V gene lookup returns CDR1 MDHEN and CDR2 SYDVKM. The chain's CDR3 is CASSSAGIGYGYTF. In nucleotides, the CDR3 is TGTGCCAGCAGTTCGGCAGGGATCGGGTATGGCTACACCTTC.

This chain connects TRBV7-2 to TRBJ2-7; 10 bases map to TRBD1. CDR3 size: 15 residues. V trimming: 5 bases; J trimming: 4 bases; junction bases outside the gene matches: 8. Germline-derived CDR1 and CDR2 are SGHTA and FQGNSA. The CDR3 DNA reads TGTGCCAGCAGCCCCCGACAGGGGGCCGGGTACGAGCAGTACTTC. Translating it yields CASSPRQGAGYEQYF.

This sequence joins TRBV21-1 and TRBJ2-5; TRBD2 is taken as the D call from the table, unchecked against the DNA. TRBV21-1 is termed a pseudogene. The CDR3 contains 12 residues. The CDR3 protein is CASSKWRPLQYF. CDR3 DNA sequence: TGTGCCAGCAGCAAATGGCGGCCCCTCCAGTACTTC.

The table lists this clone with a count of one. The chain carries TRBV10-2 and TRBJ1-6, with D perhaps matching TRBD1 (5 bases). Germline V gene lookup returns CDR1 WSHSY and CDR2 SAAADI. The CDR3 runs 15 residues. Between the trimmed V and J ends, which lost 0 bases and 10 bases, there was a span of 13 bases. CDR3 coding DNA: TGCGCCAGCAGTGAGTCGCTTGACAGCCCGTCACCCCTCCACTTT. It translates to CASSESLDSPSPLHF.

The chain joins TRBV2 to TRBJ2-1; D perhaps matches TRBD2 (5 bases). The CDR3 covers 15 residues. V lost 7 bases and J lost 0, with 13 bases in between. The germline gives CDR1 SNHLY, CDR2 FYNNEI. The CDR3 here is CASTGSASSYNEQFF. CDR3 DNA: TGTGCCAGCACGGGGTCGGCGAGCTCCTACAATGAGCAGTTCTTC. Supplemented by reference TRBV2 and TRBJ2-1, the full variable domain reads EPEVTQTPSHQVTQMGQEVILRCVPISNHLYFYWYRQILGQKVEFLVSFYNNEISEKSEIFDDQFSVERPDGSNFTLKIRSTKLEDSAMYFCASTGSASSYNEQFFGPGTRLTVL.

The chain links TRBV5-1 to TRBJ2-3; D perhaps matches TRBD2 (6 bases). V was shortened by 0 bases and J by 0 bases, with 11 bases between the two germline ends. The CDR3 has 16 amino acids. The germline CDR1 and CDR2 sequences are SGHRS and YFSETQ. This CDR3 reads CASSLEGGVSTDTQYF. CDR3 nucleotide sequence: TGCGCCAGCAGCTTGGAAGGCGGGGTAAGCACAGATACGCAGTATTTT.

The rearrangement uses TRBV4-2 and TRBJ2-7; 9 bases are shared with TRBD1. CDR3 length: 13 amino acids. V lost 3 bases to trimming and J lost 6 bases; unmatched junction nucleotides: 3. Germline lookup yields CDR1 LGHNA and CDR2 YNFKEQ. The DNA for the CDR3 is TGTGCCAGCAGCCAGGGGACAGGGTTCGAGCAGTACTTC. It specifies CASSQGTGFEQYF.

The chain couples TRBV28 to TRBJ2-2, with a tentative D call TRBD2 (6 bases). With 3 bases removed from V and 1 base from J, the gap between germline ends came to 12 bases. This CDR3 region has 16 residues. Germline values: CDR1 MDHEN, CDR2 SYDVKM. The CDR3 sequence is CASSFLLEGNTGELFF. As DNA, the CDR3 is TGTGCCAGCAGTTTTTTATTGGAGGGGAACACCGGGGAGCTGTTTTTT.

This sequence joins TRBV2 and TRBJ2-3, with 7 bases matching TRBD1. The CDR3 has 15 residues. The V gene end was trimmed by 8 bases and the J gene end by 4 bases; junction bases not matched to a gene: 12. Per the germline V gene, CDR1 is SNHLY and CDR2 is FYNNEI. CDR3 region: CASLRLGGVADTQYF. CDR3 bases: TGTGCCAGCCTACGGTTAGGGGGCGTGGCAGATACGCAGTATTTT.